This T cell receptor beta chain came from a study of blood T cell repertoires in COVID-19. Study-level background: Donors in the United States, Italy and Spain gave samples during acute or convalescent COVID-19. T cells, B-cell-depleted T cells, or PBMCs supplied cDNA or gDNA.

The CDR3 extends over 14 amino acids. Per the germline V gene, CDR1 is MNHEY and CDR2 is SVGAGI. V lost 6 bases to trimming and J lost 0 bases; unmatched junction nucleotides: 2. Living in 24 US areas, the participants were between 18 and 89 years of age. Authors' processing steps: Estimates of nucleated cell counts were drawn from the amplification of reference gene primers. Generated by immunoSEQ multiplex PCR, the TCRdb table keeps only in-frame clones and is missing some. For V, J and clone size, that table is used; D and trimming come from the DNA. Of 220,000 or so clones detected, roughly nine tenths appear once; the ten largest clones hold approximately 3.8%.

V usage is TRBV6-5 and J usage is TRBJ2-7; 10 bases match TRBD1. This receptor was obtained from a woman between 18 and 29 years old in a cohort exposed to, infected with or recovered from COVID-19 (not recorded which). What was sequenced was PBMCs or T cells enriched from blood (not recorded which). The DNA for the CDR3 is TGTGCCAGCAGCCGGGACAGGGGCTCCTACGAGCAGTACTTC. It encodes CASSRDRGSYEQYF.